This T cell receptor (beta chain) stems from a study of blood T cells in healthy people across ages. Study-wide results and limits: Without sorted subsets, naive and antigen-experienced compartments could not be conclusively compared.

Per germline, CDR1 LNHDA and CDR2 SQIVND (reference sequence). The CDR3 runs 17 residues. Together with a sample-barcoded 5' primer, a J-beta primer mix was included in a second PCR lasting about 6 to 11 cycles. A single record per CDR3 protein comes from TCRdb applying MiXCR to the 5' RACE reads. Of about 1.5 million distinct CDR3 sequences in the sample, 35% to 45% are singletons; the top ten hold just over 4%. As for this clonotype: Its antigen is currently unknown. The junction does not match germline at one end; this may be a read error.

The donors, aged about 6 to 95, were healthy Caucasians from Russia. Per-sample PBMC isolation yielded at least 6.5 million cells. J is TRBJ1-4 and V is TRBV19; 9 bases match TRBD1. Sequencing used blood. The receptor was derived from a woman aged 18-29 years in good health. The chain's CDR3 is CASSISPSGQGNGKLFF. The CDR3 DNA follows: TGTGCCAGTAGTATATCCCCGTCGGGACAGGGAAATGGAAAACTGTTTTTT. Supplemented by reference TRBV19 and TRBJ1-4, the full variable domain reads DGGITQSPKYLFRKEGQNVTLSCEQNLNHDAMYWYRQDPGQGLRLIYYSQIVNDFQKGDIAEGYSVSREKKESFPLTVTSAQKNPTAFYLCASSISPSGQGNGKLFFGSGTQLSVL.